This T cell receptor beta chain appears in the sequencing data of a study of blood T cell repertoires in COVID-19. Study in general: Sources were T cells, B-cell-depleted T cells, or PBMCs; the material itself was cDNA or gDNA.

The V end was cut by 3 bases, the J end by 6 bases, with 14 bases between. CDR3 length: 14 amino acids. CDR1 is SNHLY and CDR2 is FYNNEI in the germline V gene. Profiled with immunoSEQ multiplex PCR; TCRdb holds only in-frame clones, not every one. The sample carries 200,000 to 250,000 clones, around 91% recorded once. The source of this sequence is a woman between 18 and 29 years old in a cohort exposed to, infected with or recovered from COVID-19 (not recorded which). The chain employs TRBV2 and TRBJ1-2; the D gene is possibly TRBD1 (5 bases). Sequencing input: PBMCs or T cells enriched from blood (not recorded which). In DNA form, the CDR3 reads TGTGCCAGCAGTGATGGGGGGGGAGTCCATGGCTACACCTTC. Translated: CASSDGGGVHGYTF.